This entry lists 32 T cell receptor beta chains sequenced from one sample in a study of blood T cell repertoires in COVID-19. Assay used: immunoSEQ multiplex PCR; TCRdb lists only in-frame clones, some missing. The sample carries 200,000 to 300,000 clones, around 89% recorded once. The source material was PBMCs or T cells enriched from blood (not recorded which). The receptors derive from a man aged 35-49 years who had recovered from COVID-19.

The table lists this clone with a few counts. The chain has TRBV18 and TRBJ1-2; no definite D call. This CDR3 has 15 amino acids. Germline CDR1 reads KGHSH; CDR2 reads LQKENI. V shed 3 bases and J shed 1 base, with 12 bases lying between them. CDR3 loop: CASSPSPLFNYGYTF. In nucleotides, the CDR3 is TGTGCCAGCTCACCCTCTCCTCTTTTTAACTATGGCTACACCTTC.

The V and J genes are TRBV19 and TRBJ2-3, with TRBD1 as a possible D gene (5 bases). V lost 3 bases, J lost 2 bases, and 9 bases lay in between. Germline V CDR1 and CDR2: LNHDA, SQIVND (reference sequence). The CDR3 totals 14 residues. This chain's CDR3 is CASSIQGPTDTQYF. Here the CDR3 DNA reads TGTGCCAGTAGTATTCAGGGCCCCACAGATACGCAGTATTTT. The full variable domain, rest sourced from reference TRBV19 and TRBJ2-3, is DGGITQSPKYLFRKEGQNVTLSCEQNLNHDAMYWYRQDPGQGLRLIYYSQIVNDFQKGDIAEGYSVSREKKESFPLTVTSAQKNPTAFYLCASSIQGPTDTQYFGPGTRLTVL.

DNA for the CDR3: TGCGCCAGCAGCATCACGACAGGGGTAAATCAGCCCCAGCATTTT. Amino acid sequence: CASSITTGVNQPQHF. The V call is TRBV5-1, the J call TRBJ1-5; 8 nucleotides line up with TRBD1. CDR3 length: 15 amino acids. V lost 4 bases to trimming and J lost 4 bases; unmatched junction nucleotides: 7. Germline V gene data show CDR1 as SGHRS and CDR2 as YFSETQ.

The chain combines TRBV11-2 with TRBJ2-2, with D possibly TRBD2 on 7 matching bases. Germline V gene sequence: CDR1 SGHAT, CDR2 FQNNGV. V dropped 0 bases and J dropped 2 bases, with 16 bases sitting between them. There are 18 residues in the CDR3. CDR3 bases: TGTGCCAGCAGCTTAGATAGAGGGGGACTACTAAACACCGGGGAGCTGTTTTTT. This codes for CASSLDRGGLLNTGELFF. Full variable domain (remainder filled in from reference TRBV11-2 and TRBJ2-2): EAGVAQSPRYKIIEKRQSVAFWCNPISGHATLYWYQQILGQGPKLLIQFQNNGVVDDSQLPKDRFSAERLKGVDSTLKIQPAKLEDSAVYLCASSLDRGGLLNTGELFFGEGSRLTVL.

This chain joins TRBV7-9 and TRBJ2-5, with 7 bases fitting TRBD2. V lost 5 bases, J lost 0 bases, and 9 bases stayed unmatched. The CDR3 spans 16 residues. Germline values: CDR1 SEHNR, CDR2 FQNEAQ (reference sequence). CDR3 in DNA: TGTGCCAGCAGCCCCGAAGGAGCGGGGAACCAAGAGACCCAGTACTTC. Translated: CASSPEGAGNQETQYF. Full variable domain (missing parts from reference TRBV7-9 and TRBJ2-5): DTGVSQNPRHKITKRGQNVTFRCDPISEHNRLYWYRQTLGQGPEFLTYFQNEAQLEKSRLLSDRFSAERPKGSFSTLEIQRTEQGDSAMYLCASSPEGAGNQETQYFGPGTRLLVL.

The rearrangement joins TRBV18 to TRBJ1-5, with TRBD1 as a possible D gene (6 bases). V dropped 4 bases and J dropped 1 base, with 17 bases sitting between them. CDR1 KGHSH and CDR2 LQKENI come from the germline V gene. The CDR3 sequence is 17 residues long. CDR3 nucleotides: TGTGCCAGCTCACTTAACAGGGTCTTGGGGAGCAATCAGCCCCAGCATTTT. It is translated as CASSLNRVLGSNQPQHF.

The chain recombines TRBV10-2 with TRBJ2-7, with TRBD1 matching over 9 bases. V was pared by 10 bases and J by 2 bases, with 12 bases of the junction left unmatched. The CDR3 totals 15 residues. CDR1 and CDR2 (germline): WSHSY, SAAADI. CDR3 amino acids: CATLSWDRAAYEQYF. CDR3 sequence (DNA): TGCGCCACCCTATCCTGGGACAGGGCGGCCTACGAGCAGTACTTC.

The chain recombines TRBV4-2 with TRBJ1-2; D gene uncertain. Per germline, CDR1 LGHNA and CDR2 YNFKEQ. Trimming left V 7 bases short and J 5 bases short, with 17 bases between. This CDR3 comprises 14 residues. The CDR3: CASIPNEGEYGYTF. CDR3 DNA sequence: TGTGCCAGCATCCCGAACGAAGGAGAGTATGGCTACACCTTC.

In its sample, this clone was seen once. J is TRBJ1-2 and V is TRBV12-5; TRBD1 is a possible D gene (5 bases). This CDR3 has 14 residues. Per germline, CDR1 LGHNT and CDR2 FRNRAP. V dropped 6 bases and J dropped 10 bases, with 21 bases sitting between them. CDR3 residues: CASGPSGVSTAYTF. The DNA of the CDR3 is TGTGCTAGTGGCCCGTCGGGAGTCTCGACAGCCTACACCTTC.

CDR3 in amino acids: CASSDREYGNTIYF. As DNA, the CDR3 is TGTGCCAGCAGTGATCGGGAGTATGGAAACACCATATATTTT. This chain connects TRBV6-1 to TRBJ1-3; no clear D. Germline values: CDR1 MNHNS, CDR2 SASEGT. This CDR3 region has 14 residues. Trimming took off 3 bases at V and 3 bases at J, with 9 bases between the two ends.

The CDR3 DNA sequence: TGCGCCAGCAGTCAGGCACAGGGCGGGCAGGAGACCCAGTACTTC. Amino acids: CASSQAQGGQETQYF. The chain uses TRBV23-1 and TRBJ2-5, with D tentatively TRBD1 (6 bases). TRBV23-1 falls under the ORF class, with uncertain function. Deletions cut 3 bases from V and 5 bases from J, with 16 bases between. The CDR3 consists of 15 residues.

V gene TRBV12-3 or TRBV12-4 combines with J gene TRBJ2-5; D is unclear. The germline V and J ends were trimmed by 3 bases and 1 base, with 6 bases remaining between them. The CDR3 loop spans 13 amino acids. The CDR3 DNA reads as TGTGCCAGCAGTTTTCCGTTCCAAGAGACCCAGTACTTC. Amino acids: CASSFPFQETQYF.

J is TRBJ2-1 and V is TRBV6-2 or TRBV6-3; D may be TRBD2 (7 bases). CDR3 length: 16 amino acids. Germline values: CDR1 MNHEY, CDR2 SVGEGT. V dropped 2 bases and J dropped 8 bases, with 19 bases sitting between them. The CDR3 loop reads CASSYADERGRDEQFF. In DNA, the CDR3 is TGTGCCAGCAGTTACGCGGACGAGAGGGGGAGGGATGAGCAGTTCTTC.

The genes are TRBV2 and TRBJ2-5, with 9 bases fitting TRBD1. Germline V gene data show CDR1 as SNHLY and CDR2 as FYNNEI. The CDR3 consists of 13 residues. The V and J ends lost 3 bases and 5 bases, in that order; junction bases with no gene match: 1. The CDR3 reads CASSEDRGETQYF. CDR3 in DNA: TGTGCCAGCAGTGAGGACAGGGGTGAGACCCAGTACTTC. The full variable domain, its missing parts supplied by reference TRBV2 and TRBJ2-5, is EPEVTQTPSHQVTQMGQEVILRCVPISNHLYFYWYRQILGQKVEFLVSFYNNEISEKSEIFDDQFSVERPDGSNFTLKIRSTKLEDSAMYFCASSEDRGETQYFGPGTRLLVL.

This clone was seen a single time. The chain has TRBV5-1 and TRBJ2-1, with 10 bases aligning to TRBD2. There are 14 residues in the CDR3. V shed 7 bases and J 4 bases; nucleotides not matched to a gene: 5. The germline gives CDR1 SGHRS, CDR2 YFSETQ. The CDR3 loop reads CASFPTSGYNEQFF. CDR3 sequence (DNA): TGCGCCAGCTTCCCGACTAGCGGGTACAATGAGCAGTTCTTC. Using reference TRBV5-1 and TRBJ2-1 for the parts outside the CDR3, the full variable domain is KAGVTQTPRYLIKTRGQQVTLSCSPISGHRSVSWYQQTPGQGLQFLFEYFSETQRNKGNFPGRFSGRQFSNSRSEMNVSTLELGDSALYLCASFPTSGYNEQFFGPGTRLTVL.

This chain's CDR3 is CASRLGQNTEAFF. CDR3 bases: TGTGCCAGCAGATTGGGACAGAACACTGAAGCTTTCTTT. V is TRBV2 and J is TRBJ1-1, with a possible D match to TRBD1 (6 bases). CDR1 and CDR2 from the germline V gene are SNHLY and FYNNEI. The CDR3 has 13 residues. V lost 6 bases and J lost 1, with 9 bases in between. The entire variable domain, with the rest obtained from reference TRBV2 and TRBJ1-1, is as follows: EPEVTQTPSHQVTQMGQEVILRCVPISNHLYFYWYRQILGQKVEFLVSFYNNEISEKSEIFDDQFSVERPDGSNFTLKIRSTKLEDSAMYFCASRLGQNTEAFFGQGTRLTVV.

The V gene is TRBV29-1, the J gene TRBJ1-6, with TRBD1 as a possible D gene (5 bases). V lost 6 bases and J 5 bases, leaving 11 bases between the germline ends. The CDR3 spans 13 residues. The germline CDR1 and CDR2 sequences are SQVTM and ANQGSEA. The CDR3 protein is CSVARENNSPLHF. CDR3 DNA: TGCAGCGTGGCCAGGGAAAATAATTCACCCCTCCACTTT.

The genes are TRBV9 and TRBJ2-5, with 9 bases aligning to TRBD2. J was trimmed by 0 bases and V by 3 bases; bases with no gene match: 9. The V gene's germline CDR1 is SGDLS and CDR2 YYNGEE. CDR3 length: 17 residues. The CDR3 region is CASSGGGGAWYQETQYF. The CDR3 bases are TGTGCCAGCAGCGGCGGCGGGGGGGCTTGGTACCAAGAGACCCAGTACTTC.

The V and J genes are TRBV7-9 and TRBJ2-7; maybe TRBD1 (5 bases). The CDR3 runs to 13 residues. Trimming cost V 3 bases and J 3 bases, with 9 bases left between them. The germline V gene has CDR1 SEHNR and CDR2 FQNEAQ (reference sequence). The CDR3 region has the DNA TGTGCCAGCAGCTTTGACAGTCTCTACGAGCAGTACTTC. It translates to CASSFDSLYEQYF.

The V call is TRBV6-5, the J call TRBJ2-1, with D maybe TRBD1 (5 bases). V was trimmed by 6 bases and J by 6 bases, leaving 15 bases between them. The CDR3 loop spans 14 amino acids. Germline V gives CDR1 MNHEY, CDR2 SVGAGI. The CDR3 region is CASSPKGPPNEQFF. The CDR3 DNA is TGTGCCAGCAGCCCCAAGGGGCCCCCCAATGAGCAGTTCTTC.

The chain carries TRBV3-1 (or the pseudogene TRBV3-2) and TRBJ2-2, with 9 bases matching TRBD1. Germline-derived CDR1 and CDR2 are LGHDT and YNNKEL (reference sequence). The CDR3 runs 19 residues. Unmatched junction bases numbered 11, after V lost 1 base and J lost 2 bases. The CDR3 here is CASSQVRTGGSTNTGELFF. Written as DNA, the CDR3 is TGTGCCAGCAGCCAAGTAAGAACAGGGGGCTCTACTAACACCGGGGAGCTGTTTTTT.

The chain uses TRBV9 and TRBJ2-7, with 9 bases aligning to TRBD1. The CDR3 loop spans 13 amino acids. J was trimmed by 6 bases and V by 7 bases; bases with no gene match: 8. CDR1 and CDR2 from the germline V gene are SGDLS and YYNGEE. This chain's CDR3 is CASSGTGPSEQYF. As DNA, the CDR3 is TGTGCCAGCTCCGGGACAGGGCCGTCCGAGCAGTACTTC.

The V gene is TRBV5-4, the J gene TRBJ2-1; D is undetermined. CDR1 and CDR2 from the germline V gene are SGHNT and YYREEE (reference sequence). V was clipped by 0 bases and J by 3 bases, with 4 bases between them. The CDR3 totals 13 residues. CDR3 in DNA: TGTGCCAGCAGCTTGGGCAGCTACAATGAGCAGTTCTTC. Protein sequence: CASSLGSYNEQFF.

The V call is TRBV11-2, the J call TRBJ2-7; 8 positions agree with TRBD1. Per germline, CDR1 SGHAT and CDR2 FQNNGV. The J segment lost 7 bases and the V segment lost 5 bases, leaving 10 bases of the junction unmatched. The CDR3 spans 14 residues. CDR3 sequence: CASSPWDRPREQYF. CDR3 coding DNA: TGTGCCAGCAGCCCGTGGGACAGGCCGCGGGAGCAGTACTTC.

Written as DNA, the CDR3 is TGTGCCAGCAGTCCCCGGGGGGGTTCCTACGAGCAGTACTTC. Its translation: CASSPRGGSYEQYF. The V and J genes are TRBV28 and TRBJ2-7, with 8 bases aligning to TRBD2. Germline V gene sequence: CDR1 MDHEN, CDR2 SYDVKM. Losses at the gene ends were 5 bases for V and 1 base for J; bases not matched to a gene: 4. The CDR3 is 14 residues long.

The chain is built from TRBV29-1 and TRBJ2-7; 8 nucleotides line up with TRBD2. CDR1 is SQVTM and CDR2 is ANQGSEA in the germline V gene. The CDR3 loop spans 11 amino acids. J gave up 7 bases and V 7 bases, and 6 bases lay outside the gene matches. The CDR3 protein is CSAAGEEEQYF. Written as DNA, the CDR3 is TGCAGCGCAGCGGGAGAGGAAGAGCAGTACTTC.

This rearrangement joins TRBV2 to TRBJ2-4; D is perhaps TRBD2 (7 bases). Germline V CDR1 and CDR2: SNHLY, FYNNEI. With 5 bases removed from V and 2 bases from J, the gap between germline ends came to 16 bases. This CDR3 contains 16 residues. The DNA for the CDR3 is TGTGCCAGCAGTCGGACTAGGAGGGGGTCCAAAAACATTCAGTACTTC. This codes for CASSRTRRGSKNIQYF.

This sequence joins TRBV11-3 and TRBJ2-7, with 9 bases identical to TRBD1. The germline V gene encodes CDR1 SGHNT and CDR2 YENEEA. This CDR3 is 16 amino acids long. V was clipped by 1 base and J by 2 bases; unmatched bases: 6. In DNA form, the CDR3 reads TGTGCCAGCAGCTTAGGCCGGACAGGGGCCACCTACGAGCAGTACTTC. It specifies CASSLGRTGATYEQYF.

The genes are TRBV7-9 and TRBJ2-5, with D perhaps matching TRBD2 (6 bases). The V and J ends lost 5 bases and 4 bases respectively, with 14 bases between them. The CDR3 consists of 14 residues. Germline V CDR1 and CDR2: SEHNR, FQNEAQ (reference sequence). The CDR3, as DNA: TGTGCCAGCAGCCGTCGGAGGGAGGCAGAGACCCAGTACTTC. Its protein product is CASSRRREAETQYF.

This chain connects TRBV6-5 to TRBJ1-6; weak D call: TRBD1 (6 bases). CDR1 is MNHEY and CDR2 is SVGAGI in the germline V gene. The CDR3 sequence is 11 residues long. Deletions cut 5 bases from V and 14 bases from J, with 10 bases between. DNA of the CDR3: TGTGCCAGCAGTAACAGGGCAGCCCTCCACTTT. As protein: CASSNRAALHF.

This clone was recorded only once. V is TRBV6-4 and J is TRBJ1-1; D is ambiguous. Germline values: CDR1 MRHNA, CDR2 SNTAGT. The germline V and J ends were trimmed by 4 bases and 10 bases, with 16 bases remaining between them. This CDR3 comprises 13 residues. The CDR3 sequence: CASSAEVGARAFF. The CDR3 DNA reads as TGTGCCAGCAGTGCTGAGGTCGGCGCGAGAGCTTTCTTT.

Here the CDR3 reads CASTENSGANVLTF. The CDR3 coding sequence is TGTGCCAGCACCGAGAATAGTGGGGCCAACGTCCTGACTTTC. V gene TRBV28 combines with J gene TRBJ2-6, with D unresolved. Deletions cut 7 bases from V and 3 bases from J, with 10 bases between. The germline V gene encodes CDR1 MDHEN and CDR2 SYDVKM. CDR3 length equals 14 residues.